What follows are 5 T cell receptor beta chains derived from one specimen sequenced in a study of shared clonotypes between healthy human individuals. Data came from immunoSEQ multiplex PCR; TCRdb stores just in-frame clones and leaves some out. Of 750,000 to 1,000,000 clones listed, almost 95% were seen once; the top ten hold about 24%. Selected positively for CCR7 and CD45RO-negative, naive CD8 cells excluded terminally differentiated effector memory CD45RA+ cells. The material sequenced was naive CD8+ T cells sorted from blood. The receptors shown here come from a man younger than 40 in good health.

The rearrangement links TRBV14 to TRBJ1-2, with TRBD1 identical over 10 bases. J was trimmed by 6 bases and V by 0 bases; bases with no gene match: 1. CDR3 length: 14 residues. The germline gives CDR1 SGHDN, CDR2 FVKESK. This CDR3 reads CASSQDGTGDGYTF. Written as DNA, the CDR3 is TGTGCCAGCAGCCAAGATGGGACAGGGGATGGCTACACCTTC.

The V gene is TRBV29-1, the J gene TRBJ2-7; TRBD2 matches at 10 bases. The CDR3 is 15 amino acids. V lost 4 bases to trimming and J lost 4 bases; unmatched junction nucleotides: 10. CDR1 SQVTM and CDR2 ANQGSEA come from the germline V gene. Here the CDR3 reads CSVVASGSESYEQYF. The DNA of the CDR3 is TGCAGCGTTGTGGCTAGCGGGAGTGAAAGTTACGAGCAGTACTTC.

This chain connects TRBV29-1 to TRBJ2-7, with 7 positions matching TRBD2. J gave up 5 bases and V 8 bases, and 21 bases lay outside the gene matches. Germline V CDR1 and CDR2: SQVTM, ANQGSEA. CDR3 length: 16 amino acids. DNA for the CDR3: TGCAGCTATAACGGACTAGAGGGACGCCCTCCTGACGAGCAGTACTTC. This gives the protein CSYNGLEGRPPDEQYF.

Of note for this clone: Other DNA sequences in the same sample also yield this CDR3. The rearrangement uses TRBV4-1 and TRBJ2-7; no clear D gene. The CDR3 has 14 amino acids. V was clipped by 0 bases and J by 3 bases, with 9 bases between them. Germline CDR1 MGHRA, CDR2 YSYEKL. CDR3 sequence: CASSQDPGSYEQYF. DNA of the CDR3: TGCGCCAGCAGCCAAGACCCAGGAAGCTACGAGCAGTACTTC.

The chain links TRBV28 to TRBJ2-1, with 9 bases lining up with TRBD2. After removal of 6 bases from V and 2 bases from J, the junction contained 5 bases not matched to a gene. The germline CDR1 and CDR2 sequences are MDHEN and SYDVKM. This CDR3 comprises 15 residues. Here the CDR3 DNA reads TGTGCCAGCAGCGATCTAGCGGGGCCCTACAATGAGCAGTTCTTC. It specifies CASSDLAGPYNEQFF.